This entry is about one TCR beta chain. The use of a sample-barcoded 5' primer and a J-beta primer mix characterized a second PCR of about 7 to 12 cycles. TCRdb recomputed calls from the 5' RACE reads with MiXCR, one row per CDR3 protein. Of 790,000 or so distinct CDR3 sequences in the sample, around 45% were seen once. The sample is drawn from a study of blood T cells in healthy people across ages. Healthy Caucasian individuals from Russia aged about 6 to 95 were enrolled as donors. Each sample yielded at least 6 micrograms of PBMC total RNA. The V and J ends lost 5 bases and 4 bases, in that order; junction bases with no gene match: 3. From germline, CDR1 is SGHTA and CDR2 FQGNSA. The CDR3 has 14 amino acids.

The origin of this receptor is an older man in good health. The sequencing sample was made of blood. This chain connects TRBV7-2 to TRBJ2-4; 9 bases agree with TRBD2. The CDR3 protein is CASSHAGGKNIQYF. The CDR3 DNA reads as TGTGCCAGCAGCCACGCGGGGGGGAAAAACATTCAGTACTTC.